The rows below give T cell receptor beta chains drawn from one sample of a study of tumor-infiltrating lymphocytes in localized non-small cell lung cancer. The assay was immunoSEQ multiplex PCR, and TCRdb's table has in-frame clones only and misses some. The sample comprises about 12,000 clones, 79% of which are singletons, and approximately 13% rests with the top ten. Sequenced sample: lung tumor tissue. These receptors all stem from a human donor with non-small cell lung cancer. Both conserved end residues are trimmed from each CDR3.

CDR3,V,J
ASSRQGAKNIQY,TRBV2,TRBJ2-4
ASRAFNSPLH,TRBV19,TRBJ1-6
ASSLRGAYLTDTQY,TRBV7-2,TRBJ2-3
ASSQEGLGDQPQH,TRBV4-3,TRBJ1-5
SVSGTDLH,TRBV20-1,TRBJ1-6
ASSQDWGDTPWNTEAF,TRBV4-3,TRBJ1-1
ASSLVDGLAGGQSEQY,TRBV11-2,TRBJ2-7
ASRYGSYEQY,TRBV6-1,TRBJ2-7
SVDRGPDTEAF,TRBV29-1,TRBJ1-1
ASSQDRPPLH,TRBV14,TRBJ1-6
AISESQGLNTEAF,TRBV10-3,TRBJ1-1
ASTGGTGLRRSGANVLT,TRBV2,TRBJ2-6
ASSLGHTATNEKLF,TRBV11-2,TRBJ1-4
ASSPRTVNTEAF,TRBV7-8,TRBJ1-1
ASSRNTGIYGYT,TRBV5-4,TRBJ1-2
ASSFGGTSVYEQY,TRBV7-7,TRBJ2-7
ASSEFPLGGAGSGANVLT,TRBV2,TRBJ2-6
ASSLDAHFQPTYEQY,TRBV4-1,TRBJ2-7
ASSEDRQETQY,TRBV5-4,TRBJ2-5
ASSYHLRADEQY,TRBV6-6,TRBJ2-7
ASSYGVWGANVLT,TRBV2,TRBJ2-6
ASSQDLGTYYEQY,TRBV4-1,TRBJ2-7
ASSTGTGNQPQH,TRBV7-8,TRBJ1-5
ASSFDRGPPNTEAF,TRBV7-9,TRBJ1-1
ASSLGGSTDTQY,TRBV11-3,TRBJ2-3
ASSHPDRGGEKLF,TRBV2,TRBJ1-4
ASSLATRPLNGYT,TRBV7-2,TRBJ1-2
AWSVLSRDRPLGYT,TRBV30,TRBJ1-2
ASSLAGTVNTEAF,TRBV5-6,TRBJ1-1
ASSRDRVSNQPQH,TRBV4-3,TRBJ1-5
ASSAQGGYT,TRBV6-5,TRBJ1-2
ASSQPTGKSNQPQH,TRBV4-2,TRBJ1-5
AWSLGQGSNQPQH,TRBV30,TRBJ1-5
ASSLDEGTYEQY,TRBV7-6,TRBJ2-7
SVEDDSGTSSYNEQF,TRBV29-1,TRBJ2-1
ASSANTEAF,TRBV11-2,TRBJ1-1
ASSVGGQANYGYT,TRBV9,TRBJ1-2
ASSPGTGTNYGYT,TRBV5-5,TRBJ1-2
ASSPRGAGNQETQY,TRBV5-1,TRBJ2-5
ASSLTTTGELF,TRBV7-2,TRBJ2-2
ASSLAPLDRRNTEAF,TRBV19,TRBJ1-1
ASSQGRSSGNTIY,TRBV6-6,TRBJ1-3
ASSPTLQPQH,TRBV6-6,TRBJ1-5
SASGDQPQH,TRBV20-1,TRBJ1-5
ASSQGAGGPLSTDTQY,TRBV4-1,TRBJ2-3
ASSRRSDSPSNYGYT,TRBV19,TRBJ1-2
ASSLLGQSYEQY,TRBV4-2,TRBJ2-7
SVKDSNYGYT,TRBV29-1,TRBJ1-2
SVEPGSGKYNEQF,TRBV29-1,TRBJ2-1
ASSLGQGVWANEKLF,TRBV5-6,TRBJ1-4
ASSLRTGKDEQF,TRBV6-5,TRBJ2-1
ASSLDGRNEKLF,TRBV4-2,TRBJ1-4
ASSLQTDYGYT,TRBV5-6,TRBJ1-2
ASSEDTQY,TRBV6-1,TRBJ2-3
ASSRTGNTEAF,TRBV4-3,TRBJ1-1